This T cell receptor (beta chain) was sequenced during a study of blood T cell repertoires in COVID-19. Looking at the study overall: Samples came from the United States, Italy and Spain, spanning acute and convalescent COVID-19. PBMCs, B-cell-depleted T cells, or T cells were the source of the cDNA or gDNA that made up the material.

Original handling: Cell counts per sample came from amplifying reference gene primers. Libraries were prepared by immunoSEQ multiplex PCR; TCRdb keeps only in-frame clonotypes and omits some of them. That table furnishes V, J and clone size, whereas the DNA furnished D and trimming. The top ten clones hold roughly 2.5% of a sample with around 270,000 clones, around 87% of them seen once. The germline gives CDR1 SGHTA, CDR2 FQGNSA. This CDR3 spans 14 amino acids. Trimming cost V 1 base and J 8 bases, with 14 bases left between them. The sample was peripheral blood. J is TRBJ1-2 and V is TRBV7-2; D is unresolved. This TCR was recovered from a woman aged 50 to 60 with acute or convalescent COVID-19. In nucleotides, the CDR3 is TGTGCCAGCAGCTTAGGAGCCGGGTGGCGAGGCTACACCTTC. Protein: CASSLGAGWRGYTF.